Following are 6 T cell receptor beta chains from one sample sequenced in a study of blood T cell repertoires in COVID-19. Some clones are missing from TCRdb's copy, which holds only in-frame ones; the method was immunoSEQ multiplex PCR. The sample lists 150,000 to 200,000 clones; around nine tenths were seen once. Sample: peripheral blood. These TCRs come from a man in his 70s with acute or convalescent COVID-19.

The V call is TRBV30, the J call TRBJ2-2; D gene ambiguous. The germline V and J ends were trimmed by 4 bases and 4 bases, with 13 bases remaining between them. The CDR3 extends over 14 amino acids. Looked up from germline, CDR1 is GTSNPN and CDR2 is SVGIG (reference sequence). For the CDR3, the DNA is TGTGCCTGGACGAGGAAGGATTTCACCGGGGAGCTGTTTTTT. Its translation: CAWTRKDFTGELFF.

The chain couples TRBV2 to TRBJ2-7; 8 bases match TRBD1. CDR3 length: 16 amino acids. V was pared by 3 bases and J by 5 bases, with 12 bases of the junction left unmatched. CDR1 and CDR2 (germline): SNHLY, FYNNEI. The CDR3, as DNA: TGTGCCAGCAGTGATCATACTTGGACAGGGAGGCACGAGCAGTACTTC. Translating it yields CASSDHTWTGRHEQYF.

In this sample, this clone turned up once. The CDR3, as DNA: TGCGCCAGCAGCTCGGGGACAGGGAAATACGAGCAGTACTTC. As protein: CASSSGTGKYEQYF. The chain combines TRBV5-1 with TRBJ2-7; the match to TRBD1 covers 9 bases. CDR1 and CDR2 (germline): SGHRS, YFSETQ. V gave up 3 bases and J gave up 4 bases; unmatched junction bases: 5. The CDR3 length is 14 residues.

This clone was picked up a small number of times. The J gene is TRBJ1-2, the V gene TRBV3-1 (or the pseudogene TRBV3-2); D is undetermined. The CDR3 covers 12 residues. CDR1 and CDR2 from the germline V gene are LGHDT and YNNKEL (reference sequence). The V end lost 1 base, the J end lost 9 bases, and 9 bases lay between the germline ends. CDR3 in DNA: TGTGCCAGCAGCCAAGTTCGGGGAAGCTACACCTTC. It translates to CASSQVRGSYTF.

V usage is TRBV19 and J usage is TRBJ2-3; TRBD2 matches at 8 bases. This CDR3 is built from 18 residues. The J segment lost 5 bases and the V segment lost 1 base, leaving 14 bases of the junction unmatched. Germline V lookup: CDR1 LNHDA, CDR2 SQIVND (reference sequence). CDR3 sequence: CASSIALLAGPQEDTQYF. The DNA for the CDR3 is TGTGCCAGTAGTATAGCCCTTCTAGCGGGTCCCCAGGAAGATACGCAGTATTTT. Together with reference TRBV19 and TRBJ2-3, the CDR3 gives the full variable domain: DGGITQSPKYLFRKEGQNVTLSCEQNLNHDAMYWYRQDPGQGLRLIYYSQIVNDFQKGDIAEGYSVSREKKESFPLTVTSAQKNPTAFYLCASSIALLAGPQEDTQYFGPGTRLTVL.

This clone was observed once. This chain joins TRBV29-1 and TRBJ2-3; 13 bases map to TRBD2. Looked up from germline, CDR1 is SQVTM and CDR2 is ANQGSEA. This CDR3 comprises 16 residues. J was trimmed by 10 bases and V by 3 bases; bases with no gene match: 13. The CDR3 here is CSVEPTSGGAPPPQYF. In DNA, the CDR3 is TGCAGCGTTGAGCCAACTAGCGGGGGGGCCCCACCTCCGCAGTATTTT.